Each of the 10 T cell receptor beta chains below was sequenced from the same sample in a study of blood T cell repertoires in COVID-19. The assay was immunoSEQ multiplex PCR, and TCRdb's table has in-frame clones only and misses some. The table lists about 280,000 clones, roughly 90% of them singletons. Input material: peripheral blood. The receptors here all came from a man younger than 35 with active or convalescent COVID-19.

J is TRBJ2-3 and V is TRBV19, with a tentative D call TRBD1 (5 bases). Germline CDR1 and CDR2: LNHDA and SQIVND (reference sequence). CDR3 length: 15 amino acids. Trimming pared 9 bases from V and 0 bases from J, leaving 16 bases between. CDR3 nucleotides: TGTGCCAGCCGACGTTCGACAGTAAGCACAGATACGCAGTATTTT. As protein: CASRRSTVSTDTQYF.

In regard to this clone: Additional DNA sequences in this sample encode the identical CDR3. This chain joins TRBV3-1 (or the pseudogene TRBV3-2) and TRBJ1-5, with D maybe TRBD1 (6 bases). The CDR3 runs 15 residues. Looked up from germline, CDR1 is LGHDT and CDR2 is YNNKEL (reference sequence). Trimming cost V 3 bases and J 1 base, with 10 bases left between them. The CDR3 here is CASSQGRGSNQPQHF. In nucleotides, the CDR3 is TGTGCCAGCAGCCAGGGGAGGGGGAGCAATCAGCCCCAGCATTTT.

This clone showed up just once. The V gene is TRBV27, the J gene TRBJ1-1, with 7 bases lining up with TRBD1. The CDR3 is 13 residues long. CDR1 and CDR2 (germline): MNHEY, SMNVEV (reference sequence). The junction had 5 bases not matched to a gene; V was cut back by 6 bases and J by 4 bases. The chain's CDR3 is CASRPQGGTEAFF. DNA of the CDR3: TGTGCCAGCAGACCCCAGGGGGGCACTGAAGCTTTCTTT.

The chain couples TRBV19 to TRBJ1-5, with D uncertain. Germline V lookup: CDR1 LNHDA, CDR2 SQIVND (reference sequence). The CDR3 has 15 residues. Trimming shortened V by 3 bases and J by 0 bases, and 9 bases separated the two germline ends. The CDR3 sequence is CASSMGRYSNQPQHF. The CDR3 bases are TGTGCCAGTAGTATGGGGAGATATAGCAATCAGCCCCAGCATTTT.

The J gene is TRBJ1-3, the V gene TRBV9, with TRBD1 identical over 8 bases. CDR3 size: 15 residues. Germline CDR1 and CDR2: SGDLS and YYNGEE. V dropped 0 bases and J dropped 4; count of bases not matched to a gene: 3. The CDR3 nucleotides are TGTGCCAGCAGCGTAGCGGGACAGGCGGGAAACACCATATATTTT. This translates into CASSVAGQAGNTIYF.

Only a few counts were recorded for this clone. The junction departs from the called germline gene at one end, perhaps through a read error. V and J are TRBV27 and TRBJ2-7; no reliable D call. The CDR3 runs 12 residues. In germline, CDR1 is MNHEY, CDR2 SMNVEV (reference sequence). CDR3 sequence (DNA): TGTGCCAGCAGCCCCCCGTCCTCCGAGCAGTACTTC. It encodes CASSPPSSEQYF.

This chain uses TRBV29-1 with TRBJ1-2; possibly TRBD1 for D (6 bases). V gave up 3 bases and J gave up 6 bases, with 11 bases separating them. CDR1 is SQVTM, CDR2 ANQGSEA, per germline. The CDR3 extends over 12 amino acids. The CDR3 DNA sequence: TGCAGCGTTGACGAGGGGGTCAATGGCTACACCTTC. This codes for CSVDEGVNGYTF.

The CDR3 region has the DNA TGCACCAGCAGCCTAAGACTAGCGGGGACCTACGAGCAGTACTTC. The encoded protein is CTSSLRLAGTYEQYF. The chain links TRBV1 to TRBJ2-7; whether TRBD2, the table's D call, matches the DNA was not checked. TRBV1 is labeled a pseudogene. This CDR3 region has 15 residues.

This chain connects TRBV14 to TRBJ1-1; weak D call: TRBD1 (5 bases). The germline CDR1 and CDR2 sequences are SGHDN and FVKESK. There are 14 residues in the CDR3. V lost 2 bases, J lost 4 bases, and 11 bases lay in between. CDR3 nucleotide sequence: TGTGCCAGCAGCCAATTAATAGACAGCACTGAAGCTTTCTTT. Residues: CASSQLIDSTEAFF.

This chain's CDR3 is CAISELQGAYGYTF. In DNA form, the CDR3 reads TGTGCCATCAGTGAGTTGCAGGGTGCCTATGGCTACACCTTC. The genes are TRBV10-3 and TRBJ1-2; D is possibly TRBD1 (5 bases). In germline, CDR1 is ENHRY, CDR2 SYGVKD. V lost 1 base, J lost 4 bases, and 10 bases lay in between. The CDR3 loop spans 14 amino acids.